These 9 T cell receptor beta chains came from one sample sequenced in a study of T-cell reconstitution after alpha-beta-depleted transplantation in children. As it was prepared, the TCRbeta library received unique molecular identifiers. Each CDR3 protein is one row after TCRdb ran MiXCR on the PCR reads. The sample has 700,000 to 950,000 distinct CDR3 sequences, 15% to 20% seen once; the top ten hold approximately 5%. Source: PBMCs, mostly from graft donor cells, taken 360 days after TCRalphabeta/CD19-depleted stem cell transplant. These receptors all stem from a male patient aged 5 to 17 who had a stem cell transplant for acute lymphoblastic leukemia, so the T cells may come from the graft donor.

This clonotype was recorded many times. The rearrangement links TRBV12-3 or TRBV12-4 to TRBJ2-7; 11 nucleotides line up with TRBD2. This CDR3 has 15 amino acids. V lost 2 bases to trimming and J lost 3 bases; unmatched junction nucleotides: 3. The CDR3 loop is CASSLTSGRIYEQYF. The CDR3 nucleotides read TGTGCCAGCAGTTTAACTAGCGGGAGAATCTACGAGCAGTACTTC.

This clonotype was detected only once. One end of the junction fails to match germline, which may point to a read error. V and J are TRBV3-1 and TRBJ2-4; TRBD1 aligns across 8 bases. Looked up from germline, CDR1 is LGHDT and CDR2 is YNNKEL (reference sequence). There are 18 residues in the CDR3. The CDR3 bases are TGTGCCTGCAGTACTCCCAGGGGGCCTCGATCGGCCAAAAACATTCAGTACTTC. The encoded protein is CACSTPRGPRSAKNIQYF.

Many counts were recorded for this clonotype. The CDR3 region is CASRAGAGPYEQYF. As DNA, the CDR3 is TGTGCCAGCAGAGCGGGAGCGGGACCTTACGAGCAGTACTTC. The chain has TRBV12-3 or TRBV12-4 and TRBJ2-7, with TRBD2 matching 8 bases. There are 14 residues in the CDR3. J gave up 4 bases and V 6 bases, and 8 bases lay outside the gene matches.

This clonotype was recorded at least ten times. This sequence joins TRBV24-1 and TRBJ2-1; TRBD2 is a possible D gene (6 bases). V was cut by 7 bases and J by 6 bases, with 12 bases left in between. CDR3 length: 13 residues. The V gene's germline CDR1 is KGHDR and CDR2 SFDVKD. CDR3 nucleotides: TGTGCCACCAGCTCGGGAGTCCTCAATGAGCAGTTCTTC. It encodes CATSSGVLNEQFF.

The chain uses TRBV7-2 and TRBJ2-3; TRBD2 matches at 8 bases. V shed 5 bases and J 5 bases; nucleotides not matched to a gene: 9. The CDR3 length is 15 residues. Germline lookup yields CDR1 SGHTA and CDR2 FQGNSA. CDR3 in amino acids: CASSALSGGGDTQYF. The CDR3 coding sequence is TGTGCCAGCAGCGCCCTCTCGGGAGGGGGAGATACGCAGTATTTT.

This chain uses TRBV5-1 with TRBJ2-3; D may correspond to TRBD1 or TRBD2 (5 bases each). Trimming left V 0 bases short and J 0 bases short, with 11 bases between. Germline CDR1 is SGHRS and CDR2 is YFSETQ. There are 16 residues in the CDR3. This chain's CDR3 is CASSLAGAFSTDTQYF. For the CDR3, the DNA is TGCGCCAGCAGCTTGGCCGGGGCGTTTAGCACAGATACGCAGTATTTT.

This clonotype was recorded many times. This chain joins TRBV5-1 and TRBJ2-3, with 13 bases fitting TRBD2. The CDR3 is made up of 16 amino acids. The V gene's germline CDR1 is SGHRS and CDR2 YFSETQ. The J segment lost 4 bases and the V segment lost 2 bases, leaving 4 bases of the junction unmatched. The CDR3 DNA follows: TGCGCCAGCAGCTTACTAGCGGGAGGGCCAGCAGATACGCAGTATTTT. It translates to CASSLLAGGPADTQYF. Complete variable domain (other parts from reference TRBV5-1 and TRBJ2-3): KAGVTQTPRYLIKTRGQQVTLSCSPISGHRSVSWYQQTPGQGLQFLFEYFSETQRNKGNFPGRFSGRQFSNSRSEMNVSTLELGDSALYLCASSLLAGGPADTQYFGPGTRLTVL.

The CDR3 region is CASSFWGSGTTGELFF. In DNA, the CDR3 is TGTGCCAGCAGTTTCTGGGGGTCCGGCACCACCGGGGAGCTGTTTTTT. This chain joins TRBV12-3 or TRBV12-4 and TRBJ2-2; the D gene could be TRBD1 or TRBD2 (5 bases each). V lost 3 bases to trimming and J lost 4 bases, with 15 bases between them. This CDR3 contains 16 residues.

The chain combines TRBV4-1 with TRBJ2-1; D possibly corresponds to TRBD1 (5 bases). The CDR3 covers 12 residues. Trimming stripped 2 bases from V and 8 bases from J, with 7 bases between. Germline V CDR1 and CDR2: MGHRA, YSYEKL. CDR3 in amino acids: CASSQWGDEQFF. CDR3 coding DNA: TGCGCCAGCAGCCAATGGGGCGATGAGCAGTTCTTC.